In its sample, the clone carrying this T cell receptor (beta chain) was seen a few times. As yet, its antigen is unknown. TCRdb re-derived calls from the 5' RACE reads in MiXCR, one entry per CDR3 protein. This sample yields hundreds of thousands of distinct CDR3 sequences, of which about 19% are seen a single time; 18% belongs to the top ten. These data originate in a study of T cells after yellow fever vaccination. The CDR3 is 14 amino acids. The germline V gene has CDR1 DFQATT and CDR2 SNEGSKA (reference sequence). V shed 3 bases, J shed 5 bases, and the junction held 9 bases outside the gene matches. Findings and limits, study-wide: A weaker secondary response peaked on day 5, the primary on day 15.

Sequenced here: PBMCs, sampled before the yellow fever booster vaccination. V usage is TRBV20-1 and J usage is TRBJ1-1; 7 bases align to TRBD1. The clonotype was recovered from a man younger than 35 who received the YFV17D yellow fever vaccine. The CDR3 coding sequence is TGCAGTGCTAGGGGAGATCAGGGGGATACTGAAGCTTTCTTT. Translated: CSARGDQGDTEAFF.